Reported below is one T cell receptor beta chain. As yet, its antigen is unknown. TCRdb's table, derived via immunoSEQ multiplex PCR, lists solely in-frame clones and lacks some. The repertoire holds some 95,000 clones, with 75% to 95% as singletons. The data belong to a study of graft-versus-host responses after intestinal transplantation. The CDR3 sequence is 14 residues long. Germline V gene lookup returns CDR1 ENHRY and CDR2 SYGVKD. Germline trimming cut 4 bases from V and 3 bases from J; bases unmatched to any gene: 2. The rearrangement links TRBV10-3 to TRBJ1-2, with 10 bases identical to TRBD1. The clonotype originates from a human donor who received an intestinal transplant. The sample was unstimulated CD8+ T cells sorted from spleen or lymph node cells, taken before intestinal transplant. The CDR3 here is CAISAGQGDYGYTF. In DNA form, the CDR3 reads TGTGCCATCAGTGCTGGACAGGGGGACTATGGCTACACCTTC.